This TCR beta chain is drawn from a study of cytomegalovirus exposure and HLA in healthy donors (dated by TCRdb to the late 2010s). Turning to the overall study: An earlier analysis of under 600 of the donors reported roughly 270 Gb of sequence data and 120 million or so unique TCR beta sequences from roughly 200 million T cells. An early release covering some 640 HLA-typed donors comprised about 310 gigabases of sequencing data and tens of millions of unique TCR sequences. Among the roughly 430 genotyped donors, about 85% belonged to the genetic ancestry cluster associated with self-reported Caucasian donors. The study was designed to test whether signatures of past pathogen exposure could be identified by cataloging public T cell receptors. Using immunosequencing, the study profiled T cell repertoires from 500 to 800 subjects and related those repertoires to cytomegalovirus serostatus. Along with the approximately 670-subject first cohort, a separate validation cohort of approximately 110 different subjects was used. To predict cytomegalovirus infection status, the study brought together high-throughput TCR immunosequencing, statistical association of individual TCRs with disease status, and machine learning. In a later analysis, previously published TCR beta repertoires from more than 500 donors were re-analyzed and high-resolution HLA genotyping was added so that TCR occurrence patterns could be studied. In the later analysis, no new phenotypic data were used to find candidate immune exposures; instead, reliance was placed on TCR beta sequences and their occurrence across donors. An earlier analysis of approximately 630 of the donors applied high-throughput TCR beta sequencing to assess whether each TCR beta V gene segment acted as functional or pseudogenic. Donor age, sex, ethnicity and CMV serostatus were compiled together with the repertoire data. Genome-wide SNP genotypes for about 65% of the roughly 670 donors were used in a later genetic analysis, which treated that subset as a discovery cohort. All discovery cohort repertoires had been generated using a single sequencing platform. Both class I and class II loci were covered by HLA typing, at four-digit resolution. Typing coverage differed by locus: A, B, C, DRB1 and DQB1 were typed in about 629-630 donors, DQA1 in about 500, DPA1 in 606, and DPB1 in just under 490. Four to six DR-DQ haplotypes were handled as single units for association and clustering, since linkage in the cohort was strong. Across 398 genotyped donors of the cohort, an average of approximately 240,000 unique TCR beta nucleotide sequences per donor were sequenced, and roughly 20% of those sequences were non-productive.

CDR1 SGHNT and CDR2 YYREEE are derived from the germline V gene (reference sequence). Taken from cysteine to phenylalanine, the CDR3 has 14 residues. Only the CDR3 portion is preserved as DNA: 42 bases, with reading frame beginning at the first base. The junction carries 8 bases between V and J, which are trimmed by 2 bases and 0 bases respectively. Study-wide findings and limitations: In a later analysis, HLA-associated TCR beta chains were found to be more clonally expanded and to have lower generation probabilities than equally common non-associated chains. The only immune exposure information available for the cohort was CMV serostatus. A further reported finding was that TCR beta sequences accurately predicted the HLA-A and HLA-B alleles for most subjects in the first cohort. A later analysis associated 15,000 or so TCR beta sequences with specific HLA alleles at a false discovery rate of 0.05. In a later analysis, the rate of TCR association differed among HLA loci, with DRB1 alleles having the most associated TCRs and HLA-C alleles having the fewest. Presence/absence analyses assumed roughly uniform sequencing depth across donors, an assumption that may not hold. In a later analysis, most CMV-associated TCR beta chains were found to appear HLA-restricted, with HLA associations seemingly driven largely by CMV exposure. According to a later analysis, parvovirus B19, influenza, CMV and Epstein-Barr virus appeared linked to several top co-occurrence clusters. The sequencing pipeline was judged likely to have produced a cluster of highly shared sequence variants as a technical artifact. The cohort was sequenced for TCR beta chains only, and without alpha or paired-chain data the features that could be detected were limited. Broadly in line with IMGT annotations, most TCR beta V segments showed up in productive rearrangements about 90% or about 30% of the time in an earlier analysis of under 700 of the donors. While some public TCRs were present in many individuals, most TCR sequences turned up only very rarely across donors. When HLA alleles, especially DR and DQ, strongly co-occurred, TCR associations were difficult to assign to individual alleles. In a later genetic analysis, a missense DCLRE1C variant was associated with V-gene and J-gene trimming of TCR beta chains, and the association was replicated in an independent cohort. In vitro tests confirmed that a few of the cytomegalovirus-associated TCR beta chains recognize cytomegalovirus antigens. Linkage disequilibrium might explain the correlated functional status among segregating V segments, but an unknown experimental factor could not be ruled out. According to a later genetic analysis, donors in an Asian-associated ancestry cluster had fewer N-insertions in productive TCRs than the roughly 700-donor mean. The study listed 164 TCR beta chains as associated with cytomegalovirus. The 87-base-pair reads could not distinguish some IMGT-functional V segments, including TRBV6-2 and TRBV6-3, so those segments were excluded. Because counts were too low, about 18 rarely observed V segments, including chromosome 9 orphons, were excluded from the earlier analysis of some 540 of the donors. The classifier was reported to diagnose cytomegalovirus status with high specificity and sensitivity in both the original and validation cohorts. According to the authors, the approach could potentially be generalized to other disease states and immunological phenotypes. Because HLA typing was missing for some donors at each locus, association tests included only the typed subset.

The library came from the immunoSEQ multiplex PCR assay. For the multiplex PCR, a mixture combining 60 forward primers for TCR Vbeta segments and 13 reverse primers for TCR Jbeta segments was used. The CDR3 region of rearranged TCR beta genes was amplified from genomic DNA with a multiplex PCR assay. The Illumina HiSeq System was used to sequence the amplified TCR beta libraries as 87-base-pair reads. On the study's bioinformatics: A later analysis tallied about 77 million unique TCR beta chains across the 666 repertoires, and approximately 12 million of those chains were shared by two or more donors. Raw reads were error-corrected and collapsed into unique sequences by a nearest-neighbor algorithm in which closely related sequences were merged to remove PCR and sequencing errors. CDR3 sequences were aligned to IMGT reference sequences to assign V, D and J gene segments. For a sequence to be retained, at least a six-nucleotide match to both a V gene segment and a J gene segment was required. A rearrangement was called productive if the CDR3 had no stop codons and remained in frame with V and J, and every other rearrangement was called non-productive. Following IMGT convention, CDR3 was defined as the stretch from the second conserved V-encoded cysteine up to the conserved J-encoded phenylalanine. The earlier analysis of about 500 of the donors excluded sequences that lacked an unambiguous match to a single V gene segment. An earlier analysis of some 500 of the donors classified V segments as functional when productive rearrangements were above 56.7% and as segregating when the standard deviation between donors was above 5%. To diagnose cytomegalovirus status from the catalog of TCR beta chain sequences, a statistical classification framework was built. In a later analysis, TCR nucleotide sequences were compared against IMGT/GENE-DB human TR gene sequences so that V and J genes could be assigned. A later analysis assigned CDR3 sequences and most-parsimonious VDJ recombination scenarios with the TCRdist pipeline. In a later analysis, each TCR beta chain was defined by its CDR3 amino acid sequence together with its V-gene family, and reads without a unique V-gene family were excluded. A later analysis removed several hundred highly shared, low-generation-probability nucleotide sequences to deal with suspected cross-contamination and a sequencing artifact. In a later analysis, a clonal expansion index was calculated for each public chain from normalized within-repertoire ranks of inferred template counts. A later analysis computed generation probabilities with a VDJ recombination model fitted to out-of-frame rearrangements, and checked the results against IGoR. In a later analysis, hypergeometric tests were used to score TCR-TCR, TCR-HLA and TCR-CMV co-occurrence, with a repertoire-size bias correction applied to TCR pairs. A later analysis estimated false discovery rates by permuting HLA or CMV assignments 20 times. A later analysis grouped co-occurring TCRs with DBSCAN, adding TCRdist sequence similarity when clustering within HLA-allele-positive subsets. For co-occurrence clustering, repertoires with fewer than 30,000 or more than 120,000 public chains were excluded, along with roughly 5 repertoires with anomalous nucleotide sharing. TCRdb mirrors the immuneACCESS table, restricted to in-frame sequences. Some clones are absent from its copies; in checked studies, under half trace to an unresolved V gene, and the reason for the others is unknown. That table is the source of V, J and clone size, and D and trimming were worked out from the DNA. In all, the sample holds tens of thousands of clones, and around 72% of those were seen once. In total, the top ten clones hold approximately 14% of the sample.

The cohort comprised more than 550 healthy bone marrow donors. At the time of sampling, all cohort members were nominally healthy, though unrecorded immune exposures were likely present. The donor tested CMV seropositive and was one of the 289 seropositive cohort members. A peripheral blood sample was provided by each donor, and peripheral blood mononuclear cells were used for TCR beta sequencing. Genomic DNA was extracted from the blood cell samples with the Qiagen DNeasy Blood Extraction Kit. A word on this clone: Its antigen remains unidentified. The record has no base qualities; no much larger clone is one base away.

Sequencing was carried out using PBMCs. The sequence was obtained from a male donor in good health and CMV-seropositive. Recombination connected TRBV5-4 to TRBJ2-5; D gene: possibly TRBD1, on 6 matching bases. At the DNA level, the sequence is TGTGCCAGCAGCTTCCGGGACAACCAAGAGACCCAGTACTTC. This codes for CASSFRDNQETQYF.